The 7 T cell receptor beta chains below come from one sample, sequenced in a study of shared clonotypes between healthy human individuals. Assay: immunoSEQ multiplex PCR; the TCRdb copy retains only in-frame clones and omits some. The table shows 950,000 to 1,300,000 clones, with about 77% occurring only once. What was sequenced was memory CD4+ T cells sorted from blood. Subset defined: CD45RA-negative fraction. The source is a young man in good health.

The chain joins TRBV27 to TRBJ2-5; 12 positions match TRBD2. CDR3 size: 14 residues. Germline trimming cut 6 bases from V and 3 bases from J; bases unmatched to any gene: 2. CDR1 is MNHEY and CDR2 is SMNVEV in the germline V gene (reference sequence). Here the CDR3 DNA reads TGTGCCAGCAGGAGGACTAGCGGGAAAGAGACCCAGTACTTC. It translates to CASRRTSGKETQYF.

The chain employs TRBV7-6 and TRBJ2-3; 11 bases fit TRBD2. V was pared by 0 bases and J by 6 bases, with 11 bases of the junction left unmatched. The CDR3 loop spans 18 amino acids. CDR1 is SGHVS, CDR2 FNYEAQ, per germline. CDR3: CASSLAKLAGGGSDTQYF. For the CDR3, the DNA is TGTGCCAGCAGCTTAGCGAAATTAGCGGGAGGGGGCAGCGATACGCAGTATTTT.

This chain connects TRBV19 to TRBJ2-3; TRBD1 matches at 11 bases. The CDR3 is 13 amino acids. Trimming at V came to 5 bases and at J to 9 bases, leaving 4 bases not matched to a gene. The germline CDR1 and CDR2 sequences are LNHDA and SQIVND (reference sequence). The CDR3 is CASSGTGGGTQYF. The CDR3 DNA reads as TGTGCCAGTAGTGGGACAGGGGGAGGGACGCAGTATTTT.

This rearrangement joins TRBV6-5 to TRBJ1-2; 9 bases are shared with TRBD1. Germline-derived CDR1 and CDR2 are MNHEY and SVGAGI. This CDR3 is built from 16 residues. J was trimmed by 6 bases and V by 0 bases; bases with no gene match: 8. CDR3 protein: CASSYSKATGGNGYTF. The CDR3 DNA follows: TGTGCCAGCAGTTACTCGAAGGCAACAGGGGGCAATGGCTACACCTTC.

The V call is TRBV19, the J call TRBJ2-7; TRBD1 aligns across 7 bases. The germline gives CDR1 LNHDA, CDR2 SQIVND (reference sequence). This CDR3 spans 15 amino acids. Germline trimming cut 4 bases from V and 2 bases from J; bases unmatched to any gene: 8. The CDR3 nucleotides are TGTGCCAGTAGTACTACCCGGACAGGCGCCTACGAGCAGTACTTC. As protein: CASSTTRTGAYEQYF. Supplemented by reference TRBV19 and TRBJ2-7, the full variable domain reads DGGITQSPKYLFRKEGQNVTLSCEQNLNHDAMYWYRQDPGQGLRLIYYSQIVNDFQKGDIAEGYSVSREKKESFPLTVTSAQKNPTAFYLCASSTTRTGAYEQYFGPGTRLTVT.

The chain carries TRBV5-4 and TRBJ2-3; TRBD2 might be the D (5 bases). The germline gives CDR1 SGHNT, CDR2 YYREEE (reference sequence). V was clipped by 4 bases and J by 2 bases, with 11 bases between them. The CDR3 contains 14 residues. In nucleotides, the CDR3 is TGTGCCAGCAGCGAAGGACTTAACACAGATACGCAGTATTTT. It yields the protein CASSEGLNTDTQYF.

The rearrangement uses TRBV10-3 and TRBJ2-7, with 7 bases identical to TRBD2. The CDR3 loop spans 13 amino acids. After removal of 7 bases from V and 7 bases from J, the junction contained 10 bases not matched to a gene. Germline V gene data show CDR1 as ENHRY and CDR2 as SYGVKD. CDR3 residues: CAINNGLVGEQYF. The CDR3 region has the DNA TGTGCCATCAACAACGGACTAGTGGGAGAGCAGTACTTC.